The 17 T cell receptor beta chains below all came from one sample that was sequenced in a study of blood T cells in healthy people across ages. PCR was performed a second time for 7 to 11 cycles using a sample-barcoded 5' primer and a J-beta primer mix. MiXCR, applied by TCRdb to the 5' RACE reads, yields one record per CDR3 protein. The data show approximately 1.5 million distinct CDR3 sequences, 40% to 45% seen once. The sample consisted of blood. Every receptor here comes from a woman between 18 and 29 years old in good health.

With regard to this clonotype: The junction and the germline gene differ at one end; a read error may be behind it. The CDR3 DNA reads TGCAGCATTGATGGAGACGACACAGATACGCAGTATTTT. Protein sequence: CSIDGDDTDTQYF. The V call is TRBV29-1, the J call TRBJ2-3; no reliable D call. There are 13 residues in the CDR3. The germline gives CDR1 SQVTM, CDR2 ANQGSEA.

The chain employs TRBV7-9 and TRBJ2-5, with TRBD2 matching over 8 bases. V was clipped by 5 bases and J by 4 bases; unmatched bases: 12. In germline, CDR1 is SEHNR, CDR2 FQNEAQ (reference sequence). The CDR3 covers 16 residues. The chain's CDR3 is CASSDPGRDYRETQYF. The CDR3 nucleotides are TGTGCCAGCAGCGACCCCGGGAGGGACTACCGAGAGACCCAGTACTTC.

Notes on this clonotype: The junction departs from germline at one end; a sequencing error may be responsible. The CDR3 sequence: CASSESGANYTEQFF. In DNA form, the CDR3 reads TGTGCCAGCAGCGAAAGCGGGGCTAATTACACTGAGCAGTTCTTC. The chain carries TRBV7-3 and TRBJ2-1; 7 nucleotides agree with TRBD2. CDR1 and CDR2 from the germline V gene are SGHTA and FQGTGA. The CDR3 has 15 amino acids.

This clonotype was detected only a few times. V and J are TRBV4-1 and TRBJ1-2, with TRBD1 identical over 7 bases. Trimming cost V 4 bases and J 3 bases; bases outside gene matches: 8. The CDR3 is made up of 15 amino acids. Germline V gene lookup returns CDR1 MGHRA and CDR2 YSYEKL. The CDR3 region has the DNA TGCGCCAGCAGCCCCCAGGGGGGTTGGGACTATGGCTACACCTTC. Amino acid sequence: CASSPQGGWDYGYTF.

J is TRBJ1-4 and V is TRBV6-5; TRBD1 might be the D (6 bases). CDR1 MNHEY and CDR2 SVGAGI come from the germline V gene. The length of the CDR3 is 14 residues. The V gene lost 7 bases and the J gene lost 6 bases, with 15 bases spanning the gap. Here the CDR3 DNA reads TGTGCCAGCACCCCGGACAGCCTTCATGAAAAACTGTTTTTT. Translated: CASTPDSLHEKLFF.

This chain uses TRBV27 with TRBJ2-7, with D possibly matching TRBD2 (6 bases). V lost 7 bases and J lost 7, with 20 bases in between. CDR1 is MNHEY, CDR2 SMNVEV, per germline (reference sequence). CDR3 length: 14 amino acids. The CDR3 here is CASTRLGESNEQYF. CDR3 nucleotides: TGTGCCAGCACTCGACTAGGGGAGTCCAATGAGCAGTACTTC.

The chain couples TRBV20-1 to TRBJ2-7; TRBD2 matches at 7 bases. The CDR3 runs to 14 residues. Germline lookup yields CDR1 DFQATT and CDR2 SNEGSKA (reference sequence). V trimming: 0 bases; J trimming: 6 bases; junction bases outside the gene matches: 8. CDR3 residues: CSARDWRGMVEQYF. The CDR3 nucleotides read TGCAGTGCTAGAGATTGGCGGGGGATGGTCGAGCAGTACTTC.

The chain links TRBV27 to TRBJ1-2; D unclear. This CDR3 region has 16 residues. Trimming took 0 bases from V and 5 from J, leaving 16 bases between them. Germline V CDR1 and CDR2: MNHEY, SMNVEV (reference sequence). CDR3 amino acids: CASSLSRVSSHYGYTF. In DNA, the CDR3 is TGTGCCAGCAGTTTATCCCGGGTCAGCTCCCATTATGGCTACACCTTC.

The gene calls are TRBV7-2 and TRBJ2-7; the D gene could be TRBD1 or TRBD2 (5 bases each). V lost 3 bases and J lost 4, with 16 bases in between. CDR3 size: 15 residues. The germline V gene encodes CDR1 SGHTA and CDR2 FQGNSA. The DNA for the CDR3 is TGTGCCAGCAGCTTTATTCTATCAGGGAGTTACGAGCAGTACTTC. It specifies CASSFILSGSYEQYF.

This clonotype was recorded a few times. The chain is built from TRBV9 and TRBJ2-1; 13 bases agree with TRBD2. The junction had 15 bases not matched to a gene; V was cut back by 0 bases and J by 12 bases. CDR3 length: 18 amino acids. Germline values: CDR1 SGDLS, CDR2 YYNGEE. This CDR3 reads CASSVATSGREYTMRQFF. The CDR3 bases are TGTGCCAGCAGCGTAGCTACTAGCGGGAGGGAGTATACAATGAGGCAGTTCTTC.

The chain couples TRBV18 to TRBJ2-1; no firm D call. Per germline, CDR1 KGHSH and CDR2 LQKENI. CDR3 length equals 16 residues. Between the trimmed V and J ends, which lost 3 bases and 4 bases, there was a span of 16 bases. The CDR3 spells CASSPPNGGEYNEQFF. In DNA form, the CDR3 reads TGTGCCAGCTCACCGCCTAATGGCGGCGAATACAATGAGCAGTTCTTC.

This chain uses TRBV12-3 or TRBV12-4 with TRBJ2-3; a possible D gene is TRBD2 (5 bases). This CDR3 contains 14 residues. The V gene lost 6 bases and the J gene lost 4 bases, with 14 bases spanning the gap. In DNA, the CDR3 is TGTGCCAGCAGCTACGGACTTCGAGCAGATACGCAGTATTTT. Translating it yields CASSYGLRADTQYF.

This clonotype has only one observation. This chain connects TRBV12-3 or TRBV12-4 to TRBJ2-7; 8 bases map to TRBD1. The CDR3 sequence is 16 residues long. V dropped 9 bases and J dropped 1; count of bases not matched to a gene: 14. The CDR3 region is CARLPGTGTRSYEQYF. CDR3 DNA: TGTGCCAGGCTGCCCGGGACAGGAACTAGGTCCTACGAGCAGTACTTC.

This clonotype has just a few counts. The chain carries TRBV12-3 or TRBV12-4 and TRBJ2-3; D is unresolved. The V end lost 6 bases, the J end lost 0 bases, and 25 bases lay between the germline ends. There are 19 residues in the CDR3. CDR3 sequence (DNA): TGTGCCAGCAGCCTCGAGACCCGAGAAGCCTTAAGTAGCACAGATACGCAGTATTTT. Protein: CASSLETREALSSTDTQYF.

Written as DNA, the CDR3 is TGTGCCAGCCTGGCCTACGAGCAGTACTTC. Translation: CASLAYEQYF. V and J are TRBV27 and TRBJ2-7; no definite D call. Between the trimmed V and J ends, which lost 8 bases and 2 bases, there was a span of 4 bases. The germline CDR1 and CDR2 sequences are MNHEY and SMNVEV (reference sequence). The CDR3 consists of 10 residues.

The DNA of the CDR3 is TGCGCCAGCAGCCAAGATTCTAGGACGGACTCCTACGAGCAGTACTTC. Translated: CASSQDSRTDSYEQYF. The chain carries TRBV4-3 and TRBJ2-5, with no clear D. The J call could be wrong; TRBJ2-7 is a better fit for the DNA end. CDR1 and CDR2 from the germline V gene are LGHNA and YSLEER. The CDR3 length is 16 residues.

This chain connects TRBV6-5 to TRBJ2-1; TRBD2 aligns across 8 bases. The end of the DNA is better explained by TRBJ2-7, so the J call may be wrong. This CDR3 spans 15 amino acids. Germline lookup yields CDR1 MNHEY and CDR2 SVGAGI. This chain's CDR3 is CASSYSSGIYNEQYF. CDR3 sequence (DNA): TGTGCCAGCAGTTACTCTAGCGGGATCTACAATGAGCAGTACTTC.